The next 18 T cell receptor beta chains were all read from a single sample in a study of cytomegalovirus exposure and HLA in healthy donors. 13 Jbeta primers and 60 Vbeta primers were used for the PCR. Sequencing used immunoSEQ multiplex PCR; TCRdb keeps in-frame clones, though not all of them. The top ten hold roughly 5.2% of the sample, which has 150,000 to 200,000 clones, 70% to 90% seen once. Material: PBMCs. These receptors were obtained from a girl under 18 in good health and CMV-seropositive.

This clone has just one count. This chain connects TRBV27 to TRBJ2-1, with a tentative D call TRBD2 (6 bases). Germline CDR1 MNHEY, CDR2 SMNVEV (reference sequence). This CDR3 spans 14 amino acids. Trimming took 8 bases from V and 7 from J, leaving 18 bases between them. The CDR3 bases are TGTGCCAGCCGGCGGGGACCTACGTCAAATGAGCAGTTCTTC. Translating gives CASRRGPTSNEQFF.

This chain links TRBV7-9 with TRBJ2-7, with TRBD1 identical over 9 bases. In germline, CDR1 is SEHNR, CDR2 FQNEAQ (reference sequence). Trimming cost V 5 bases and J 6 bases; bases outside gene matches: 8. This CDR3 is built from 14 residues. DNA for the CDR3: TGTGCCAGCAGCACTTGGGACAGGGCGGGCGAGCAGTACTTC. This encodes CASSTWDRAGEQYF.

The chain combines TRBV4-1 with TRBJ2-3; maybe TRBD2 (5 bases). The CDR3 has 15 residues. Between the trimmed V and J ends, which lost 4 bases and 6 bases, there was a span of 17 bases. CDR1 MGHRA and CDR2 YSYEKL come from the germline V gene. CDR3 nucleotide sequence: TGCGCCAGCAGCCGTTGGGCCTTTGAGCGGGATACGCAGTATTTT. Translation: CASSRWAFERDTQYF.

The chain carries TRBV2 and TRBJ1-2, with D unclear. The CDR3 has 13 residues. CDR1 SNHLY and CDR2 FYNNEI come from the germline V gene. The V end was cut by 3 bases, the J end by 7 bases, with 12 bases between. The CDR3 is CASSDLGEVGYTF. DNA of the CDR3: TGTGCCAGCAGTGATCTAGGAGAGGTTGGCTACACCTTC.

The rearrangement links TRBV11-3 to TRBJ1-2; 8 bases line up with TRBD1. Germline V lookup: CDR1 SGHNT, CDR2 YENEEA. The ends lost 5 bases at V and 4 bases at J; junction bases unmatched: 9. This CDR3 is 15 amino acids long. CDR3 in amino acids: CASSPDRVGGYGYTF. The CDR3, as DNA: TGTGCCAGCAGCCCGGACAGGGTTGGCGGCTATGGCTACACCTTC.

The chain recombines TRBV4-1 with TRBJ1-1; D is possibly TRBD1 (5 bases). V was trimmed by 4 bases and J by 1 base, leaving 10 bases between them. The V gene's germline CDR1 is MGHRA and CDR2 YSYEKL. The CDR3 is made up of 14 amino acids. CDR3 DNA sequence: TGCGCCAGCAGCCCGAATACAGGGAACACTGAAGCTTTCTTT. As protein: CASSPNTGNTEAFF.

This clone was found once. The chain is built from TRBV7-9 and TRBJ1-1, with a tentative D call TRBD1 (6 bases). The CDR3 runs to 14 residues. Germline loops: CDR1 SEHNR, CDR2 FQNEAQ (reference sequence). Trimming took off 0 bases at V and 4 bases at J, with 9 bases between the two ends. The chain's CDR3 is CASSLAQGLTEAFF. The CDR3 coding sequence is TGTGCCAGCAGCTTAGCGCAGGGGCTCACTGAAGCTTTCTTT.

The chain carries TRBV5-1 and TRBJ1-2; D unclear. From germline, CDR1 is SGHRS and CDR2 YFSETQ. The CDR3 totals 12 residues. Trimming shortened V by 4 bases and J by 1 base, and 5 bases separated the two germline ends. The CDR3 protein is CASSVDNYGYTF. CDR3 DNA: TGCGCCAGCAGCGTAGATAACTATGGCTACACCTTC.

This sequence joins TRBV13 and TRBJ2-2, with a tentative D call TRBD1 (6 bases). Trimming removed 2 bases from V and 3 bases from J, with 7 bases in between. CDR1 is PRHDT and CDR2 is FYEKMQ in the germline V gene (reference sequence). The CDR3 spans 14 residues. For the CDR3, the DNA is TGTGCCAGCAGCTTACAGGGGCACACCGGGGAGCTGTTTTTT. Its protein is CASSLQGHTGELFF. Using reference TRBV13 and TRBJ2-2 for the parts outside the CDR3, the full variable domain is AAGVIQSPRHLIKEKRETATLKCYPIPRHDTVYWYQQGPGQDPQFLISFYEKMQSDKGSIPDRFSAQQFSDYHSELNMSSLELGDSALYFCASSLQGHTGELFFGEGSRLTVL.

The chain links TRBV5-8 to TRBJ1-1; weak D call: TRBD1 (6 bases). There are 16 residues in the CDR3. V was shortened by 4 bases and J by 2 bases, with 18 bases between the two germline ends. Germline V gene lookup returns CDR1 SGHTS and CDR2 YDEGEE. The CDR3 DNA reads TGTGCCAGCAGCGATCGCCAGGGGCAGGGTAACACTGAAGCTTTCTTT. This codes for CASSDRQGQGNTEAFF.

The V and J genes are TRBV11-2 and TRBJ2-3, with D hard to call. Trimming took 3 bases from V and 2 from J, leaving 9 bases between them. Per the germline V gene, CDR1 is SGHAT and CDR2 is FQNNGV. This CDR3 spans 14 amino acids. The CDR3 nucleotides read TGTGCCAGCAGCTTCCCAGCGTACACAGATACGCAGTATTTT. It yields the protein CASSFPAYTDTQYF.

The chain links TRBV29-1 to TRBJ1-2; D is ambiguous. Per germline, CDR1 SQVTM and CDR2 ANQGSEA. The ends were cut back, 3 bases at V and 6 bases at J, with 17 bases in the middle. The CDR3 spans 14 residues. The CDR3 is CSVERENDDNGYTF. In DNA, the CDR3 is TGCAGCGTTGAGAGGGAGAATGACGATAATGGCTACACCTTC.

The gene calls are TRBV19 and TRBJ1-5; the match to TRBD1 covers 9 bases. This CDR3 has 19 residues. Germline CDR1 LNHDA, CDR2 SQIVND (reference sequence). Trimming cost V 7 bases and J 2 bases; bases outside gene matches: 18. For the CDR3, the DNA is TGTGCCAGTAACCCCTTGGGGACAGGGAGGAATTGGGGCAATCAGCCCCAGCATTTT. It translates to CASNPLGTGRNWGNQPQHF.

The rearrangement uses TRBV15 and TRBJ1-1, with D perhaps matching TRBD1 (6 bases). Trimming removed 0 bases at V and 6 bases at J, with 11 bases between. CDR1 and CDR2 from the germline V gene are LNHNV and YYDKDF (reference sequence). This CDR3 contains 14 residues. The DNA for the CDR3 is TGTGCCACCAGCAGAGATCTAGGGGGATCTGAAGCTTTCTTT. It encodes CATSRDLGGSEAFF.

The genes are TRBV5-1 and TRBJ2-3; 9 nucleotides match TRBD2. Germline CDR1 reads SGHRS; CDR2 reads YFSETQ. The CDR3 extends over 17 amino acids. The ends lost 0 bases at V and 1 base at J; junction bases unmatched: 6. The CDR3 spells CASSLDRASGGTDTQYF. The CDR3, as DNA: TGCGCCAGCAGCTTGGACAGGGCTAGCGGGGGCACAGATACGCAGTATTTT. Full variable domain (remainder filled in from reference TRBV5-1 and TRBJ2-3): KAGVTQTPRYLIKTRGQQVTLSCSPISGHRSVSWYQQTPGQGLQFLFEYFSETQRNKGNFPGRFSGRQFSNSRSEMNVSTLELGDSALYLCASSLDRASGGTDTQYFGPGTRLTVL.

This chain's CDR3 is CASSEVSGETNMGYTF. CDR3 coding DNA: TGTGCCAGCAGTGAAGTATCAGGGGAAACTAACATGGGCTACACCTTC. The V gene is TRBV6-1, the J gene TRBJ1-2, with a weak D call TRBD1 (6 bases). Germline CDR1 is MNHNS and CDR2 is SASEGT. The CDR3 is 16 residues long. V was trimmed by 1 base and J by 8 bases, leaving 20 bases between them.

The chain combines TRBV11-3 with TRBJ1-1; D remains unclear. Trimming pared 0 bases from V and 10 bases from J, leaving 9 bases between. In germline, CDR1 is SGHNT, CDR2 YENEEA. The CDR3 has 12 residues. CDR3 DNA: TGTGCCAGCAGCTTAGATCTGGGGAGAGCTTTCTTT. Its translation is CASSLDLGRAFF. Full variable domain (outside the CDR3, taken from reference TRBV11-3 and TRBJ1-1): EAGVVQSPRYKIIEKKQPVAFWCNPISGHNTLYWYLQNLGQGPELLIRYENEEAVDDSQLPKDRFSAERLKGVDSTLKIQPAELGDSAVYLCASSLDLGRAFFGQGTRLTVV.

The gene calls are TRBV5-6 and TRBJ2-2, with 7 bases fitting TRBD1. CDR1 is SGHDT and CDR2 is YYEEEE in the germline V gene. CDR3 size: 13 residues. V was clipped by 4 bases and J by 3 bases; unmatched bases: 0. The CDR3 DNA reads TGTGCCAGCAGCGGGACAGACACCGGGGAGCTGTTTTTT. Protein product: CASSGTDTGELFF.